The 31 T cell receptor beta chains listed next were all sequenced from one sample in a study of blood T cell repertoires in COVID-19. The repertoire was sequenced with immunoSEQ multiplex PCR; TCRdb's copy has only in-frame clones and lacks some. The data contain 75,000 to 100,000 clones, 75% to 90% of them singletons. Sequencing was done on a sample of peripheral blood. The receptors here all came from an older man with acute or convalescent COVID-19.

The chain uses TRBV19 and TRBJ1-1, with TRBD1 matching over 8 bases. There are 14 residues in the CDR3. Germline V gene data show CDR1 as LNHDA and CDR2 as SQIVND (reference sequence). V lost 5 bases and J lost 3; bases outside the gene matches: 5. The CDR3, as DNA: TGTGCCAGTAGTTCGGGACAGGCTTACACTGAAGCTTTCTTT. Protein: CASSSGQAYTEAFF.

This clone was seen a few times. The chain has TRBV2 and TRBJ1-2; D is unclear. V was shortened by 4 bases and J by 0 bases, with 6 bases between the two germline ends. This CDR3 comprises 13 residues. Germline V gives CDR1 SNHLY, CDR2 FYNNEI. The CDR3 bases are TGTGCCAGCAGTGCAACAGCTAACTATGGCTACACCTTC. It encodes CASSATANYGYTF.

The gene calls are TRBV10-3 and TRBJ2-3, with a weak D call TRBD1 (6 bases). Germline CDR1 reads ENHRY; CDR2 reads SYGVKD. The ends were cut back, 5 bases at V and 4 bases at J, with 19 bases in the middle. The CDR3 contains 16 residues. The CDR3 is CAISQTSGVGADTQYF. CDR3 nucleotides: TGTGCCATCAGTCAAACCTCAGGGGTCGGAGCAGATACGCAGTATTTT.

The chain employs TRBV11-2 and TRBJ2-1, with 8 bases matching TRBD1. This CDR3 has 14 residues. Germline V lookup: CDR1 SGHAT, CDR2 FQNNGV. V shed 1 base, J shed 9 bases, and the junction held 5 bases outside the gene matches. The CDR3, as DNA: TGTGCCAGCAGCTTAGCCCTACAGGGGGTTGAGCAGTTCTTC. As protein: CASSLALQGVEQFF. Complete variable domain (other parts from reference TRBV11-2 and TRBJ2-1): EAGVAQSPRYKIIEKRQSVAFWCNPISGHATLYWYQQILGQGPKLLIQFQNNGVVDDSQLPKDRFSAERLKGVDSTLKIQPAKLEDSAVYLCASSLALQGVEQFFGPGTRLTVL.

This clone was seen a handful of times. The CDR3: CSASDPVEKLFF. The CDR3, as DNA: TGCAGTGCTAGTGACCCAGTTGAAAAACTGTTTTTT. The chain has TRBV20-1 and TRBJ1-4; no definite D call. Germline CDR1 reads DFQATT; CDR2 reads SNEGSKA (reference sequence). The CDR3 totals 12 residues. Trimming took 3 bases from V and 7 from J, leaving 9 bases between them.

The table lists this clone with a count of one. This chain uses TRBV15 with TRBJ2-2; 11 bases map to TRBD2. V dropped 4 bases and J dropped 6; count of bases not matched to a gene: 7. The CDR3 is 16 residues long. The germline CDR1 and CDR2 sequences are LNHNV and YYDKDF (reference sequence). In DNA form, the CDR3 reads TGTGCCACCAGCAAATTAGCGGGAGGGACTGCCGGGGAGCTGTTTTTT. The encoded protein is CATSKLAGGTAGELFF.

V gene TRBV5-1 combines with J gene TRBJ1-1; 8 bases are a match to TRBD1. The V and J ends lost 0 bases and 5 bases, in that order; junction bases with no gene match: 3. Per the germline V gene, CDR1 is SGHRS and CDR2 is YFSETQ. The CDR3 has 14 amino acids. CDR3 in amino acids: CASSLGTGGTEAFF. CDR3 DNA: TGCGCCAGCAGCTTGGGCACAGGGGGGACTGAAGCTTTCTTT.

The J gene is TRBJ2-7, the V gene TRBV6-6; tentatively, D is TRBD2 (5 bases). Germline CDR1 reads MNHNY; CDR2 reads SVGAGI (reference sequence). The CDR3 consists of 16 residues. Trimming pared 5 bases from V and 0 bases from J, leaving 17 bases between. In DNA, the CDR3 is TGTGCCAGCAGTCCCCCCCGTCGGGGAGTCTCCTACGAGCAGTACTTC. This gives the protein CASSPPRRGVSYEQYF.

The chain joins TRBV21-1 to TRBJ2-1; TRBD2, the table's D call, lacks a check against the DNA. TRBV21-1 is termed a pseudogene. This CDR3 comprises 20 residues. DNA of the CDR3: TGTGCCAGCAGCAAAAAAGGGGTGGTGGTGGGACTAGCGGATAGGAATGAGCAGTTCTTC. Translation gives CASSKKGVVVGLADRNEQFF.

This clone has a count of ten or more. The chain has TRBV4-1 and TRBJ2-1; maybe TRBD2 (5 bases). The length of the CDR3 is 13 residues. Per germline, CDR1 MGHRA and CDR2 YSYEKL. Trimming removed 8 bases from V and 6 bases from J, with 14 bases in between. For the CDR3, the DNA is TGCGCCAGCGTCGGCGGGTCAGGCAATGAGCAGTTCTTC. It encodes CASVGGSGNEQFF.

CDR3 amino acids: CASSLRLAGRAHGELFF. The CDR3, as DNA: TGTGCCAGCAGCCTCAGACTAGCGGGAAGGGCGCACGGGGAGCTGTTTTTT. The rearrangement joins TRBV11-2 to TRBJ2-2; TRBD2 agrees at 11 bases. The CDR3 consists of 17 residues. Germline V gene data show CDR1 as SGHAT and CDR2 as FQNNGV. The V segment lost 5 bases and the J segment 7 bases; nucleotides outside the gene matches: 12.

In its sample, this clone was seen a few times. This chain joins TRBV10-3 and TRBJ2-4, with D possibly being TRBD2 (6 bases). This CDR3 spans 19 amino acids. The V and J ends lost 0 bases and 3 bases respectively, with 21 bases between them. Germline CDR1 reads ENHRY; CDR2 reads SYGVKD. This CDR3 is CAISESTPGWGVGKNIQYF. The CDR3 DNA follows: TGTGCCATCAGTGAGTCGACTCCAGGGTGGGGGGTCGGCAAAAACATTCAGTACTTC.

The genes are TRBV13 and TRBJ1-6; D is unresolved. The CDR3 extends over 16 amino acids. Germline V lookup: CDR1 PRHDT, CDR2 FYEKMQ (reference sequence). V shed 0 bases and J shed 5 bases, with 11 bases lying between them. This CDR3 is CASSLGRWSDNSPLHF. The CDR3 region has the DNA TGTGCCAGCAGCTTAGGGCGTTGGAGTGATAATTCACCCCTCCACTTT.

V and J are TRBV7-8 and TRBJ2-5, with 10 bases aligning to TRBD1. CDR1 SGHVS and CDR2 FQNEAQ come from the germline V gene. This CDR3 has 15 amino acids. With 1 base clipped from V and 1 base from J, the junction kept 0 bases outside the gene matches. This CDR3 reads CASSLGTGGQETQYF. The CDR3 DNA is TGTGCCAGCAGCTTAGGGACAGGGGGCCAAGAGACCCAGTACTTC. The variable domain in full, with the rest retrieved from reference TRBV7-8 and TRBJ2-5, is GAGVSQSPRYKVAKRGQDVALRCDPISGHVSLFWYQQALGQGPEFLTYFQNEAQLDKSGLPSDRFFAERPEGSVSTLKIQRTQQEDSAVYLCASSLGTGGQETQYFGPGTRLLVL.

The rearrangement links TRBV28 to TRBJ1-2, with D possibly being TRBD1 (5 bases). The CDR3 totals 15 residues. Trimming cost V 2 bases and J 7 bases, with 17 bases left between them. Germline CDR1 and CDR2: MDHEN and SYDVKM. Here the CDR3 DNA reads TGTGCCAGCAGTTTAAGAATGACAGTCTCCTTTGGCTACACCTTC. Residues: CASSLRMTVSFGYTF.

V usage is TRBV9 and J usage is TRBJ2-3, with D unclear. The V end was cut by 4 bases, the J end by 0 bases, with 3 bases between. Germline CDR1 SGDLS, CDR2 YYNGEE. This CDR3 is built from 12 residues. DNA of the CDR3: TGTGCCAGCAGCTCTAGCACAGATACGCAGTATTTT. Its protein is CASSSSTDTQYF.

This chain connects TRBV30 to TRBJ2-7, with 11 positions matching TRBD1. The trim removed 3 bases at V and 2 bases at J, leaving 3 bases unmatched. Germline-derived CDR1 and CDR2 are GTSNPN and SVGIG (reference sequence). The CDR3 is 14 residues long. This CDR3 reads CAWSPGQGAYEQYF. CDR3 coding DNA: TGTGCCTGGAGCCCGGGACAGGGGGCCTACGAGCAGTACTTC.

V gene TRBV3-1 (or the pseudogene TRBV3-2) combines with J gene TRBJ1-2; 8 bases agree with TRBD1. Unmatched junction bases numbered 10, after V lost 0 bases and J lost 4 bases. The CDR3 totals 17 residues. Germline assignment: CDR1 LGHDT and CDR2 YNNKEL (reference sequence). In DNA form, the CDR3 reads TGTGCCAGCAGCCAAGAAGGGCAGGGGGCGCGCGGCTATGGCTACACCTTC. Translated, it gives CASSQEGQGARGYGYTF.

The V and J genes are TRBV18 and TRBJ1-6; weak D call: TRBD1 (5 bases). The CDR3 runs to 13 residues. The germline V and J ends were trimmed by 10 bases and 7 bases, with 14 bases remaining between them. Germline CDR1 KGHSH, CDR2 LQKENI. The CDR3 protein is CATADSINSPLHF. The CDR3 DNA sequence: TGTGCCACTGCAGACAGTATAAATTCACCCCTCCACTTT.

The V and J genes are TRBV14 and TRBJ2-1; no firm D call. The V end was cut by 1 base, the J end by 9 bases, with 4 bases between. This CDR3 contains 11 residues. Germline V lookup: CDR1 SGHDN, CDR2 FVKESK. CDR3 amino acids: CASSQAGEQFF. CDR3 in DNA: TGTGCCAGCAGCCAAGCAGGTGAGCAGTTCTTC.

This clone appeared once. CDR3 coding DNA: TGTGCCAGCAGCCGAAGACTAGCGGGAGGGGCAGATACGCAGTATTTT. It is translated as CASSRRLAGGADTQYF. The chain recombines TRBV5-4 with TRBJ2-3; the match to TRBD2 covers 14 bases. The V segment lost 4 bases and the J segment 4 bases; nucleotides outside the gene matches: 5. CDR3 length: 16 amino acids. Germline CDR1 is SGHNT and CDR2 is YYREEE (reference sequence). Full variable domain (rest looked up from reference TRBV5-4 and TRBJ2-3): ETGVTQSPTHLIKTRGQQVTLRCSSQSGHNTVSWYQQALGQGPQFIFQYYREEENGRGNFPPRFSGLQFPNYSSELNVNALELDDSALYLCASSRRLAGGADTQYFGPGTRLTVL.

DNA of the CDR3: TGTGCCGTCCGCGGGATCGGGGAGACCCAGTACTTC. Translation: CAVRGIGETQYF. This rearrangement joins TRBV3-1 (or the pseudogene TRBV3-2) to TRBJ2-5; a weak D match, TRBD2 (6 bases). The length of the CDR3 is 12 residues. The V gene lost 11 bases and the J gene lost 5 bases, with 15 bases spanning the gap. Germline CDR1 reads LGHDT; CDR2 reads YNNKEL (reference sequence).

This chain connects TRBV28 to TRBJ1-2, with D uncertain. Between the trimmed V and J ends, which lost 3 bases and 8 bases, there was a span of 7 bases. The CDR3 is 11 residues long. CDR1 is MDHEN and CDR2 is SYDVKM in the germline V gene. The CDR3 DNA sequence: TGTGCCAGCAGTTTCTCGGGAGGCTACACCTTC. Translated, it gives CASSFSGGYTF.

The rearrangement uses TRBV7-2 and TRBJ1-4; D not certain. Germline CDR1 is SGHTA and CDR2 is FQGNSA. The CDR3 has 13 amino acids. The ends were cut back, 5 bases at V and 8 bases at J, with 12 bases in the middle. The chain's CDR3 is CASSPGLWEKLFF. The CDR3 DNA is TGTGCCAGCAGCCCCGGTTTGTGGGAAAAACTGTTTTTT.

This clone came up once. V and J are TRBV4-3 and TRBJ2-5; TRBD2 matches 10 bases. This CDR3 spans 16 amino acids. Trimming cost V 0 bases and J 7 bases; bases outside gene matches: 8. Germline V gene sequence: CDR1 LGHNA, CDR2 YSLEER. The DNA for the CDR3 is TGCGCCAGCAGCCAAGATCGTCTAGCGGGAGCTGGGACCCAGTACTTC. Translating it yields CASSQDRLAGAGTQYF.

The V and J genes are TRBV19 and TRBJ2-1; 12 nucleotides align to TRBD2. V shed 5 bases and J 5 bases; nucleotides not matched to a gene: 19. This CDR3 has 20 residues. CDR1 LNHDA and CDR2 SQIVND come from the germline V gene (reference sequence). CDR3 sequence: CASSEPGLAGRRGGHNEQFF. The CDR3 DNA follows: TGTGCCAGTAGTGAGCCGGGACTAGCGGGTCGTCGGGGGGGACACAATGAGCAGTTCTTC.

This clone was picked up one time. This chain's CDR3 is CASSERANTQYF. The CDR3 region has the DNA TGCGCCAGCAGTGAGCGAGCGAATACGCAGTATTTT. The chain employs TRBV10-2 and TRBJ2-3, with D unclear. The CDR3 is 12 residues long. CDR1 WSHSY and CDR2 SAAADI come from the germline V gene. Deletions cut 2 bases from V and 7 bases from J, with 7 bases between.

This clone was counted a single time. The V and J genes are TRBV27 and TRBJ2-3; 15 bases fit TRBD2. Germline-derived CDR1 and CDR2 are MNHEY and SMNVEV (reference sequence). This CDR3 has 15 amino acids. V lost 8 bases, J lost 5 bases, and 5 bases stayed unmatched. CDR3 loop: CASGLAGGPRDTQYF. The DNA of the CDR3 is TGTGCCAGCGGACTAGCGGGAGGGCCCCGAGATACGCAGTATTTT.

The rearrangement uses TRBV3-1 (or the pseudogene TRBV3-2) and TRBJ2-1; the match to TRBD1 covers 9 bases. The J segment lost 3 bases and the V segment lost 5 bases, leaving 5 bases of the junction unmatched. Germline V lookup: CDR1 LGHDT, CDR2 YNNKEL (reference sequence). The length of the CDR3 is 15 residues. CDR3: CASSSRDRDYNEQFF. The CDR3 nucleotides are TGTGCCAGCAGCTCCCGGGACAGGGACTACAATGAGCAGTTCTTC.

V and J are TRBV16 and TRBJ1-4, with D possibly TRBD1 on 5 matching bases. The CDR3 contains 14 residues. Trimming removed 1 base from V and 7 bases from J, with 10 bases in between. Germline CDR1 reads KGHSY; CDR2 reads FQNENV. CDR3 protein: CASSQLRRGEKLFF. The CDR3 DNA reads TGTGCCAGCAGCCAATTAAGGAGGGGTGAAAAACTGTTTTTT.

The rearrangement uses TRBV29-1 and TRBJ2-5; D may be TRBD2 (7 bases). The V gene lost 5 bases and the J gene lost 5 bases, with 18 bases spanning the gap. Per germline, CDR1 SQVTM and CDR2 ANQGSEA. CDR3 length: 14 residues. CDR3 nucleotide sequence: TGCAGCGTTTGGTTCGGCAGGGGAGGGGAGACCCAGTACTTC. It translates to CSVWFGRGGETQYF. The full variable domain, its missing parts supplied by reference TRBV29-1 and TRBJ2-5, is SAVISQKPSRDICQRGTSLTIQCQVDSQVTMMFWYRQQPGQSLTLIATANQGSEATYESGFVIDKFPISRPNLTFSTLTVSNMSPEDSSIYLCSVWFGRGGETQYFGPGTRLLVL.